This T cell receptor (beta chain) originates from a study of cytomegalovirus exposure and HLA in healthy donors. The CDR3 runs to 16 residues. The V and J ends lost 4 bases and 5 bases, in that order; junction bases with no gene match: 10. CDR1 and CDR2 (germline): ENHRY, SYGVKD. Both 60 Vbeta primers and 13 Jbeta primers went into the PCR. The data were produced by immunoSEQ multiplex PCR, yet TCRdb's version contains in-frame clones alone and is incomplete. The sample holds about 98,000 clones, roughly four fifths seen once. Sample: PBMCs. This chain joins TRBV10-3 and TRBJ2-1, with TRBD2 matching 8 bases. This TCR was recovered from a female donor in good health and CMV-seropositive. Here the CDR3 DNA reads TGTGCCATCAGTGCATACGGGCGGGAGGCTCACAATGAGCAGTTCTTC. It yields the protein CAISAYGREAHNEQFF.